This T cell receptor (beta chain) was sequenced in a study of OX40 agonist ivuxolimab in advanced cancers. TCRdb's copy holds only in-frame clones and misses some; the assay was immunoSEQ multiplex PCR. This sample yields 5,500 to 7,000 clones, of which 70% to 80% are seen a single time; approximately 30% belongs to the top ten. V gave up 6 bases and J gave up 7 bases; unmatched junction bases: 7. The CDR3 totals 15 residues. Germline values: CDR1 SNHLY, CDR2 FYNNEI. The TCR comes from an adult with an advanced solid tumor such as melanoma, head and neck, liver or kidney cancer. The chain couples TRBV2 to TRBJ1-6, with 9 bases that match TRBD1. The sequencing here drew on CD4+ or CD8+ T cells sorted from blood, taken in a trial of the OX40 agonist ivuxolimab. The DNA for the CDR3 is TGTGCCAGCAGGCGGACAGGGGAAGGGAATTCACCCCTCCACTTT. This translates into CASRRTGEGNSPLHF.